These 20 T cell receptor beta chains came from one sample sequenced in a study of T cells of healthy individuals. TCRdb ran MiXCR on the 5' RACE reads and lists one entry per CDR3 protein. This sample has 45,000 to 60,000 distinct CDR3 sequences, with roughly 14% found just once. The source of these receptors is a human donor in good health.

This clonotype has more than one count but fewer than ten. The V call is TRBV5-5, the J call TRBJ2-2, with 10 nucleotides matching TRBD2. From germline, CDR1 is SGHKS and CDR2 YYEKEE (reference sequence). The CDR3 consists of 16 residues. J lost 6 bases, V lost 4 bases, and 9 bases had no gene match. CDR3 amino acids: CASSRGGLAGAGELFF. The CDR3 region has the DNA TGTGCCAGCAGCCGCGGCGGGCTAGCGGGAGCCGGGGAGCTGTTTTTT. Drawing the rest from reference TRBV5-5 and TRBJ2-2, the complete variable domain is DAGVTQSPTHLIKTRGQQVTLRCSPISGHKSVSWYQQVLGQGPQFIFQYYEKEERGRGNFPDRFSARQFPNYSSELNVNALLLGDSALYLCASSRGGLAGAGELFFGEGSRLTVL.

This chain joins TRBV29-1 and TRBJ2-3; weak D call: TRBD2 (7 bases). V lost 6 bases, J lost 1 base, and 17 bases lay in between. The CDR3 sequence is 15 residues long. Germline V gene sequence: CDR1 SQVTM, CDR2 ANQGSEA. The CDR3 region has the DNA TGCAGCGTGGCGGGGAACGGGGGGCGCACAGATACGCAGTATTTT. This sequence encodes CSVAGNGGRTDTQYF.

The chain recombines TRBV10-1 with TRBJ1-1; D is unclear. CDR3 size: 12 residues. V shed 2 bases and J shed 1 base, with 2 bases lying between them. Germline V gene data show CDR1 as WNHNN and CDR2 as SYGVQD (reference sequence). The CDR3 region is CASSERNTEAFF. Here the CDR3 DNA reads TGCGCCAGCAGTGAGAGGAACACTGAAGCTTTCTTT.

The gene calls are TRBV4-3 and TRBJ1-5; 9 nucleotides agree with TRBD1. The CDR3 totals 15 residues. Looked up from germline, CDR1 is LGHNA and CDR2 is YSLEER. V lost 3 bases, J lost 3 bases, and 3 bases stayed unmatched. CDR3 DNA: TGCGCCAGCAGCCATATACAGGGGGCCAATCAGCCCCAGCATTTT. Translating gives CASSHIQGANQPQHF.

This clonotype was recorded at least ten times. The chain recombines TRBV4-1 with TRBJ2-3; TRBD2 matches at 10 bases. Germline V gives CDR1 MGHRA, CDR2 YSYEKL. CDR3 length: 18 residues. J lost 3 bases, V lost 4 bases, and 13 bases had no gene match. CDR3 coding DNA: TGCGCCAGCAGCCTTAGCCCCGAGCGGGAGGGCTCAACAGATACGCAGTATTTT. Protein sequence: CASSLSPEREGSTDTQYF.

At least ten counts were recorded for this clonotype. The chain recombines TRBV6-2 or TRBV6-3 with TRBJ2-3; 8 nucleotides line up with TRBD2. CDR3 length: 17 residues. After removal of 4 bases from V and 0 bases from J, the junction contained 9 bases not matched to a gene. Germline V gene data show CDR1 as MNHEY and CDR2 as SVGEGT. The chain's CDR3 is CASSSGLADFSTDTQYF. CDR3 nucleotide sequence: TGTGCCAGCAGTTCCGGACTAGCAGACTTTAGCACAGATACGCAGTATTTT.

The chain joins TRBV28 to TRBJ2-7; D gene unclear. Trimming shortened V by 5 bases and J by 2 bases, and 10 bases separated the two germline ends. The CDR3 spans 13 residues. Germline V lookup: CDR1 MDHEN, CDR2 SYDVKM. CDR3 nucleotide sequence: TGTGCCAGCAGTGCCACCCCGACCTACGAGCAGTACTTC. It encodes CASSATPTYEQYF.

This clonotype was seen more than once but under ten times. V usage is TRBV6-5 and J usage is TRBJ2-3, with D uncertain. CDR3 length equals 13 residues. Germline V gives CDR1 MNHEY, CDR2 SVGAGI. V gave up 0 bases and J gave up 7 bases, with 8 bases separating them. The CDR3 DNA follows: TGTGCCAGCAGTTACTCGTCTGGGAATACGCAGTATTTT. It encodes CASSYSSGNTQYF.

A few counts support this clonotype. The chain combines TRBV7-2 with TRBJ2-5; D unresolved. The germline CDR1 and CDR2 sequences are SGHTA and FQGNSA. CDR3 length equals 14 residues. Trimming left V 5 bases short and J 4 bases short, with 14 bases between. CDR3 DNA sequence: TGTGCCAGCAGCGCGCAACTAAGCACAGAGACCCAGTACTTC. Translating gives CASSAQLSTETQYF.

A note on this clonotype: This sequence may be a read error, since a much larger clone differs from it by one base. The CDR3 DNA sequence: TGTGCCAGCAGCTTGAACGGGGGGGGAATAGATACGCGGTATTTT. The encoded protein is CASSLNGGGIDTRYF. The chain employs TRBV5-8 and TRBJ2-3; 8 nucleotides match TRBD2. CDR1 is SGHTS, CDR2 YDEGEE, per germline. The CDR3 covers 15 residues.

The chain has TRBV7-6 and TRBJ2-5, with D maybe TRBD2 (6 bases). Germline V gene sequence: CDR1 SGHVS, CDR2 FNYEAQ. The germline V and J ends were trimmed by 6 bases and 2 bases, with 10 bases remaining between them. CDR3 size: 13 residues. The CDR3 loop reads CASSRELQETQYF. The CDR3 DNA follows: TGTGCCAGCAGTCGGGAGTTGCAAGAGACCCAGTACTTC. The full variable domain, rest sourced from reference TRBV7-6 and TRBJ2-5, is GAGVSQSPRYKVTKRGQDVALRCDPISGHVSLYWYRQALGQGPEFLTYFNYEAQQDKSGLPNDRFSAERPEGSISTLTIQRTEQRDSAMYRCASSRELQETQYFGPGTRLLVL.

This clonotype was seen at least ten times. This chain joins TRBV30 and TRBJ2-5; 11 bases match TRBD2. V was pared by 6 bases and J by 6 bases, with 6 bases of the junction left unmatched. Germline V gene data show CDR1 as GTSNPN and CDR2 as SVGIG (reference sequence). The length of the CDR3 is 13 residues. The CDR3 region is CACETSGIKTQYF. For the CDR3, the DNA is TGTGCCTGCGAGACTAGCGGGATTAAGACCCAGTACTTC.

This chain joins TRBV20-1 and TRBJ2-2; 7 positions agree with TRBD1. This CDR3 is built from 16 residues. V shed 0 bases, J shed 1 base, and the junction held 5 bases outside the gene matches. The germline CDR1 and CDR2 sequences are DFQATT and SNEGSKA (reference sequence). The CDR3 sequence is CSARDSRQGNTGELFF. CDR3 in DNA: TGCAGTGCTAGAGATTCGAGACAGGGGAACACCGGGGAGCTGTTTTTT.

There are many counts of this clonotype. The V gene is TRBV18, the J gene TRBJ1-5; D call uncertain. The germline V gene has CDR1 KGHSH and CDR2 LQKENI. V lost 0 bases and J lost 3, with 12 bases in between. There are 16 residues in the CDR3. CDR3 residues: CASSPPSGSVNQPQHF. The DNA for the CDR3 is TGTGCCAGCTCACCACCGTCCGGCAGTGTCAATCAGCCCCAGCATTTT. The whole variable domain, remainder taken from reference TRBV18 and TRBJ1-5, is NAGVMQNPRHLVRRRGQEARLRCSPMKGHSHVYWYRQLPEEGLKFMVYLQKENIIDESGMPKERFSAEFPKEGPSILRIQQVVRGDSAAYFCASSPPSGSVNQPQHFGDGTRLSIL.

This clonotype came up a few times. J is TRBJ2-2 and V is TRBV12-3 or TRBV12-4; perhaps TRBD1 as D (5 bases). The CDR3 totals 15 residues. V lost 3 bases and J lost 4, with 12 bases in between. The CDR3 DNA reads TGTGCCAGCAGTTTCAGTGACAGATCCACCGGGGAGCTGTTTTTT. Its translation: CASSFSDRSTGELFF.

The CDR3 coding sequence is TGCAGCGTTGAACCGGGGGGGAACACTGAAGCTTTCTTT. The encoded protein is CSVEPGGNTEAFF. The gene calls are TRBV29-1 and TRBJ1-1; the D gene is possibly TRBD1 (5 bases). Germline-derived CDR1 and CDR2 are SQVTM and ANQGSEA. The CDR3 extends over 13 amino acids. Trimming left V 2 bases short and J 1 base short, with 8 bases between.

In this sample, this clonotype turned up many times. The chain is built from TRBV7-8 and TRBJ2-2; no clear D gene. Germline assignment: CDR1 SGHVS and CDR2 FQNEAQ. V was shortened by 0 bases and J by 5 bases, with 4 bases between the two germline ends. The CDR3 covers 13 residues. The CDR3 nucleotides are TGTGCCAGCAGCTTAGCGGGGACCGGGGAGCTGTTTTTT. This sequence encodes CASSLAGTGELFF.

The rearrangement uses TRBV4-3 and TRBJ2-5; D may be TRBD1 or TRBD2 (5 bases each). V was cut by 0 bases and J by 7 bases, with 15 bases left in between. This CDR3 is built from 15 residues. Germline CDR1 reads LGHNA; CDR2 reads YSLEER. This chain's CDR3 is CASSQDRQRSVTQYF. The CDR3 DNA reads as TGCGCCAGCAGCCAAGATCGACAGCGGTCTGTGACCCAGTACTTC.

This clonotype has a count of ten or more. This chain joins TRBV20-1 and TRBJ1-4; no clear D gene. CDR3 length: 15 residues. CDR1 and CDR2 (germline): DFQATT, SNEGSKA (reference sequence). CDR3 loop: CRVHTATELGEKLFF. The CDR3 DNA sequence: TGCAGGGTCCATACAGCGACGGAGTTGGGTGAAAAACTGTTTTTT.

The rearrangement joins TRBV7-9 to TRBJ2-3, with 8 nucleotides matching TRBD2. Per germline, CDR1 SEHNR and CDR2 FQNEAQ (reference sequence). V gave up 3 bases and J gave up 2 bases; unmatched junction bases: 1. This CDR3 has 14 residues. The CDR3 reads CASSLRGATDTQYF. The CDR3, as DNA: TGTGCCAGCAGCTTGCGGGGGGCCACAGATACGCAGTATTTT.